One and the same sample provided the 10 T cell receptor beta chains below, sequenced in a study of blood T cell repertoires in COVID-19. TCRdb keeps only in-frame clones here, not all; method: immunoSEQ multiplex PCR. Seen here are some 120,000 clones, approximately 87% observed once, and the top ten hold under 2.5%. Sequences were obtained from peripheral blood. The receptor set was obtained from a man aged 25-40 years with acute or convalescent COVID-19.

The chain has TRBV4-1 and TRBJ2-2; maybe TRBD2 (6 bases). Germline CDR1 and CDR2: MGHRA and YSYEKL. V lost 4 bases and J lost 5, with 17 bases in between. The CDR3 loop spans 16 amino acids. CDR3 DNA: TGCGCCAGCAGCCGGTTAGGAGGGATAGGAACCGGGGAGCTGTTTTTT. Protein product: CASSRLGGIGTGELFF.

The chain employs TRBV11-2 and TRBJ1-2; 12 bases line up with TRBD1. The germline gives CDR1 SGHAT, CDR2 FQNNGV. The CDR3 runs 16 residues. V shed 5 bases and J 7 bases; nucleotides not matched to a gene: 11. Here the CDR3 reads CASSPNGDRGLFGYTF. Here the CDR3 DNA reads TGTGCCAGCAGCCCGAATGGGGACAGGGGGCTTTTTGGCTACACCTTC.

This clone was observed a handful of times. The chain uses TRBV7-2 and TRBJ1-5, with D possibly being TRBD1 (5 bases). V was cut by 4 bases and J by 1 base, with 11 bases left in between. CDR1 is SGHTA, CDR2 FQGNSA, per germline. The CDR3 runs 15 residues. The CDR3 is CASSSQGGSNQPQHF. CDR3 sequence (DNA): TGTGCCAGCAGCTCGCAGGGTGGCAGCAATCAGCCCCAGCATTTT.

This clone appeared a single time. The chain joins TRBV5-4 to TRBJ1-5; TRBD1 agrees at 9 bases. J gave up 7 bases and V 3 bases, and 2 bases lay outside the gene matches. The CDR3 runs 13 residues. The germline gives CDR1 SGHNT, CDR2 YYREEE (reference sequence). The CDR3 loop is CASSSGTGQPQHF. CDR3 nucleotide sequence: TGTGCCAGCAGCTCCGGGACAGGGCAGCCCCAGCATTTT.

Many counts were recorded for this clone. The chain has TRBV4-2 and TRBJ2-1, with 10 bases aligning to TRBD2. V lost 4 bases, J lost 7 bases, and 7 bases stayed unmatched. CDR1 is LGHNA, CDR2 YNFKEQ, per germline. This CDR3 has 15 residues. This CDR3 is CASSPGTSDVNEQFF. For the CDR3, the DNA is TGTGCCAGCAGCCCCGGGACTAGCGACGTTAATGAGCAGTTCTTC.

This sequence joins TRBV6-1 and TRBJ1-3; D unclear. Germline V lookup: CDR1 MNHNS, CDR2 SASEGT. The CDR3 runs to 15 residues. The V gene lost 2 bases and the J gene lost 0 bases, with 8 bases spanning the gap. DNA for the CDR3: TGTGCCAGCAGTGAATCAGGCTACTCTGGAAACACCATATATTTT. It is translated as CASSESGYSGNTIYF.

In this sample, this clone turned up a few times. The chain has TRBV5-6 and TRBJ1-6; D unclear. This CDR3 spans 16 amino acids. The V end was cut by 2 bases, the J end by 2 bases, with 11 bases between. CDR1 SGHDT and CDR2 YYEEEE come from the germline V gene. The CDR3: CASSFGQSPYNSPLHF. In nucleotides, the CDR3 is TGTGCCAGCAGCTTTGGTCAAAGCCCCTATAATTCACCCCTCCACTTT.

This clone turned up a few times. This sequence joins TRBV5-8 and TRBJ1-6; D possibly corresponds to TRBD1 (5 bases). Germline CDR1 reads SGHTS; CDR2 reads YDEGEE. CDR3 size: 11 residues. With 4 bases removed from V and 18 bases from J, the gap between germline ends came to 14 bases. The chain's CDR3 is CASSPRDLTHF. Written as DNA, the CDR3 is TGTGCCAGCAGCCCGCGGGACCTCACCCACTTT. Filled out from reference TRBV5-8 and TRBJ1-6, the complete variable domain reads EAGVTQSPTHLIKTRGQQATLRCSPISGHTSVYWYQQALGLGLQFLLWYDEGEERNRGNFPPRFSGRQFPNYSSELNVNALELEDSALYLCASSPRDLTHFGNGTRLTVT.

The rearrangement links TRBV27 to TRBJ2-2; 13 bases match TRBD2. After removal of 6 bases from V and 12 bases from J, the junction contained 7 bases not matched to a gene. This CDR3 comprises 14 residues. Germline assignment: CDR1 MNHEY and CDR2 SMNVEV (reference sequence). The CDR3 sequence is CASRGLAGSRKLFF. The CDR3 DNA sequence: TGTGCCAGCAGGGGACTAGCGGGAAGTCGTAAGCTGTTTTTT.

The chain combines TRBV7-9 with TRBJ2-1; D gene uncertain. V was cut by 1 base and J by 3 bases, with 4 bases left in between. Germline V gives CDR1 SEHNR, CDR2 FQNEAQ (reference sequence). This CDR3 is built from 13 residues. The CDR3 reads CASSLGSYNEQFF. The CDR3 nucleotides are TGTGCCAGCAGCTTAGGCAGCTACAATGAGCAGTTCTTC.